One sample yielded the 5 T cell receptor beta chains listed below, sequenced in a study of Ad26.COV2.S vaccination and SARS-CoV-2 variants. Treatment noted: roughly 20 received Ad26.COV2.S at low or high dose, single or two shots; several received placebo; per-sample allocation not given. The samples date from day 63 after the first vaccine or placebo injection. Assay used: immunoSEQ multiplex PCR; TCRdb lists only in-frame clones, some missing. The sample yields about 390,000 clones, around 85% seen once. Sequences were derived from peripheral blood, sampled in a trial of Ad26.COV2.S vaccine versus placebo. These receptors all come from a person aged 18-60 years who received the Ad26.COV2.S COVID-19 vaccine or a placebo.

The V gene is TRBV11-3, the J gene TRBJ2-5, with a weak D call TRBD2 (7 bases). Between the trimmed V and J ends, which lost 3 bases and 3 bases, there was a span of 14 bases. The CDR3 has 15 residues. Germline loops: CDR1 SGHNT, CDR2 YENEEA. CDR3 in amino acids: CASSLGGGIEETQYF. The DNA of the CDR3 is TGTGCCAGCAGCTTGGGAGGGGGAATAGAAGAGACCCAGTACTTC.

In DNA form, the CDR3 reads TGTGCCAGCAGCCAAGGGGACAGGGATAACAATGAGCAGTTCTTC. The encoded protein is CASSQGDRDNNEQFF. V is TRBV3-1 (or the pseudogene TRBV3-2) and J is TRBJ2-1; 9 bases align to TRBD1. Looked up from germline, CDR1 is LGHDT and CDR2 is YNNKEL (reference sequence). The CDR3 spans 15 residues. J was trimmed by 5 bases and V by 1 base; bases with no gene match: 3.

This CDR3 reads CASSYEGTGYEQYF. The DNA for the CDR3 is TGTGCCAGCAGTTACGAGGGTACCGGCTACGAGCAGTACTTC. The chain is built from TRBV6-6 and TRBJ2-7, with a possible D match to TRBD2 (5 bases). CDR1 and CDR2 from the germline V gene are MNHNY and SVGAGI (reference sequence). The ends were cut back, 2 bases at V and 3 bases at J, with 11 bases in the middle. The CDR3 is 14 residues long.

The rearrangement uses TRBV2 and TRBJ1-5; the match to TRBD1 covers 7 bases. The J segment lost 8 bases and the V segment lost 6 bases, leaving 13 bases of the junction unmatched. This CDR3 region has 15 residues. Germline V lookup: CDR1 SNHLY, CDR2 FYNNEI. The CDR3 DNA is TGTGCCAGCAGCGAGGGGGCAGGGCAGGTTGAGCCCCAGCATTTT. It codes for CASSEGAGQVEPQHF. The full variable domain, completed using reference TRBV2 and TRBJ1-5, is EPEVTQTPSHQVTQMGQEVILRCVPISNHLYFYWYRQILGQKVEFLVSFYNNEISEKSEIFDDQFSVERPDGSNFTLKIRSTKLEDSAMYFCASSEGAGQVEPQHFGDGTRLSIL.

J is TRBJ1-1 and V is TRBV5-4; D uncertain. Germline loops: CDR1 SGHNT, CDR2 YYREEE (reference sequence). This CDR3 contains 15 residues. With 0 bases removed from V and 4 bases from J, the gap between germline ends came to 13 bases. Written as DNA, the CDR3 is TGTGCCAGCAGCTTGGACTCAGGTGGGAGCACTGAAGCTTTCTTT. It codes for CASSLDSGGSTEAFF.